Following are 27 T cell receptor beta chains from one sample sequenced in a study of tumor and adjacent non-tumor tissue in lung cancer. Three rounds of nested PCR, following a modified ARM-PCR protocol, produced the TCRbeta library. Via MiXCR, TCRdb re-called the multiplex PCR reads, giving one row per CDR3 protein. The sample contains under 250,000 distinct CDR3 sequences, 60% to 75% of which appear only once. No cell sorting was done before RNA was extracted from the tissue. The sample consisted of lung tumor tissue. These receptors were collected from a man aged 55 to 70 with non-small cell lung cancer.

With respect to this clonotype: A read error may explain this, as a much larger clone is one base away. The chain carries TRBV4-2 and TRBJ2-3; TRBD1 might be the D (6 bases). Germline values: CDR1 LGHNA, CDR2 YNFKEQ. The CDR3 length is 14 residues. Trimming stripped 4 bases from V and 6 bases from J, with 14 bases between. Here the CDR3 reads CASSPARGMDTQYF. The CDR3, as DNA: TGTGCCAGCAGCCCCGCTAGGGGGATGGATACGCAGTATTTT.

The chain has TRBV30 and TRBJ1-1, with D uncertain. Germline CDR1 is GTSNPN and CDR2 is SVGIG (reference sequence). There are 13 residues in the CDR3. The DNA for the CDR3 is TGTGACTGCTCGAACATGGTAGGGACTGAAGCTTTCTTT. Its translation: CDCSNMVGTEAFF.

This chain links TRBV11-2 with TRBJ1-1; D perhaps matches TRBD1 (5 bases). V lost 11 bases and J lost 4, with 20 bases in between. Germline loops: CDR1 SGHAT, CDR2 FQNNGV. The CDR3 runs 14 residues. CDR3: CAFSLFGRGTEAFF. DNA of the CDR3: TGTGCCTTCAGCTTATTCGGGAGGGGCACTGAAGCTTTCTTT.

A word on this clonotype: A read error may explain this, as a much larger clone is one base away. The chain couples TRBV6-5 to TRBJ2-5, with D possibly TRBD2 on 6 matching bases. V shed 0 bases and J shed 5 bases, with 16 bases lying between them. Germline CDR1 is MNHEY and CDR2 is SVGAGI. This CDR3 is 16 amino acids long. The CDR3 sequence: CASSYSTVLAQETQYF. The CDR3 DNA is TGTGCCAGCAGTTACTCGACGGTCCTAGCGCAGGAGACCCAGTACTTC.

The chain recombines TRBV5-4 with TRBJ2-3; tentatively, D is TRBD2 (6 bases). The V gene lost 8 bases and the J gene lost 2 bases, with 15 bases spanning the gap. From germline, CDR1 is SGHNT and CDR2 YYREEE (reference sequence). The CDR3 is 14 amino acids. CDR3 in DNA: TGTGCCAGAGGAAGTGGGGGGTACACAGATACGCAGTATTTT. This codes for CARGSGGYTDTQYF.

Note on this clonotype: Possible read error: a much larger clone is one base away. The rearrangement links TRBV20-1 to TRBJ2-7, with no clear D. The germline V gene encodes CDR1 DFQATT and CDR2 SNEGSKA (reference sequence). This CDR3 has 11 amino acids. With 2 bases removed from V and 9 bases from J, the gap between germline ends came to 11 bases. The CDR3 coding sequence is TGCAGTGCTAGAAAAAGTCTCCGGCAGTACTTC. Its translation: CSARKSLRQYF.

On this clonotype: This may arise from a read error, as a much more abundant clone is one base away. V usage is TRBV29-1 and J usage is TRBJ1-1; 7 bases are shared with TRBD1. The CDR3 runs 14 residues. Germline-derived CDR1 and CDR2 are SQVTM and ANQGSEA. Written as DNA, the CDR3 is TGCAGCGTTGACCCGACAGGGTTGAACACTGAACCTTTCTTT. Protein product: CSVDPTGLNTEPFF. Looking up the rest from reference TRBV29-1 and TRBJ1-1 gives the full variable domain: SAVISQKPSRDICQRGTSLTIQCQVDSQVTMMFWYRQQPGQSLTLIATANQGSEATYESGFVIDKFPISRPNLTFSTLTVSNMSPEDSSIYLCSVDPTGLNTEPFFGQGTRLTVV.

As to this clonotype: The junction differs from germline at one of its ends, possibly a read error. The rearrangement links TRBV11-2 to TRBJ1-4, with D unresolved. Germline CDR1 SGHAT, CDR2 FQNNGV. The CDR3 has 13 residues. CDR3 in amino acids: CSSSTGLNENLFF. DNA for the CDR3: TGTTCCAGCAGCACTGGACTGAATGAAAACCTGTTTTTT.

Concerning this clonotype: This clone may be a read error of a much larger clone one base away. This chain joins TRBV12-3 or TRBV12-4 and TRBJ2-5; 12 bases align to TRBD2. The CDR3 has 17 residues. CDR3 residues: CVSSSVIGLAGLETQYF. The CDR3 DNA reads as TGTGTCAGCTCCTCGGTTATAGGACTAGCGGGGCTAGAGACCCAGTACTTC.

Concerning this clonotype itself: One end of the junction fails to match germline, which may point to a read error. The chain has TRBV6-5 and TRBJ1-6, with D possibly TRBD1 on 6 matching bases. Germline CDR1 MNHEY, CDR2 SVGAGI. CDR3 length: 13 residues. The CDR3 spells CANSYPDSSPLHF. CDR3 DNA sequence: TGTGCCAACAGTTATCCGGACAGTTCACCCCTCCACTTT.

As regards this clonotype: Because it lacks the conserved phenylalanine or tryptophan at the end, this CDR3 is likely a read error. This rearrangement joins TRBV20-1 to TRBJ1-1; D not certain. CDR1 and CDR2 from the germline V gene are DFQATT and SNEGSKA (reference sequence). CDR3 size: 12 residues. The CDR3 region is CSVSPGDTEAFY. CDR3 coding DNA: TGCAGCGTTAGCCCCGGGGACACTGAAGCTTTCTAT.

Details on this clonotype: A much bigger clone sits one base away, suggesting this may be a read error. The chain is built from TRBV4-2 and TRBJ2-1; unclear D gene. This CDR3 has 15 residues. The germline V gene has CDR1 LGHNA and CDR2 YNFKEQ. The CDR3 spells CASSQGSRSYDEQFF. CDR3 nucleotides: TGTGCCAGCAGCCAAGGATCCCGTAGCTACGATGAGCAGTTCTTC.

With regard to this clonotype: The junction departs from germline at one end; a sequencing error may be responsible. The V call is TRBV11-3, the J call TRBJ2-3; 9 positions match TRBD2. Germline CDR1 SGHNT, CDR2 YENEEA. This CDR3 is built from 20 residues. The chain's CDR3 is CASSFQLVISGRNSTVTQYF. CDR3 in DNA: TGTGCCAGCAGCTTTCAGCTAGTGATAAGCGGGAGGAATAGCACAGTTACGCAGTATTTT.

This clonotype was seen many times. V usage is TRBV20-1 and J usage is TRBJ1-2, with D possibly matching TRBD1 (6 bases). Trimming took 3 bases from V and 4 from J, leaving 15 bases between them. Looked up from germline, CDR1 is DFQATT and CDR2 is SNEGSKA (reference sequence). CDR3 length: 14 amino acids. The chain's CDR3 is CSASEGGLVYGYTF. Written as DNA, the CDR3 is TGCAGTGCTAGTGAGGGGGGCCTCGTCTATGGCTACACCTTC.

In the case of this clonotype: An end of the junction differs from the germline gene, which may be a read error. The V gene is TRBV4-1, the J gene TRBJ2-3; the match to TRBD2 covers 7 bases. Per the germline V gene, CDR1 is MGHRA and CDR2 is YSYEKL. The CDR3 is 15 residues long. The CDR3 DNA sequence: TGCGCCGGCAGCCTAGCGGTGGGTCCTAAAGATACGCAGTATTTT. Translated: CAGSLAVGPKDTQYF.

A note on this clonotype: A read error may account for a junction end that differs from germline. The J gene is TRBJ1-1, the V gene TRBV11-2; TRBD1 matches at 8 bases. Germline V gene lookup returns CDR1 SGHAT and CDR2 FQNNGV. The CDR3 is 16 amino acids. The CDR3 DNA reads TGTGCCAGCGGCCCCTCCAGGGGGCCATTGAGGGGTGAAGCTTTTTTT. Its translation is CASGPSRGPLRGEAFF.

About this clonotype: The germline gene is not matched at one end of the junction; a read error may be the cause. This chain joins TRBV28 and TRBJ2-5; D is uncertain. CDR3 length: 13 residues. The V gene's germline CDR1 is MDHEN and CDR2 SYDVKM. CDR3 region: CASSLPVKEIQYF. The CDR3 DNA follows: TGTGCCAGCAGTTTACCGGTAAAGGAGATCCAGTACTTC. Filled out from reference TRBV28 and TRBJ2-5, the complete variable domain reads DVKVTQSSRYLVKRTGEKVFLECVQDMDHENMFWYRQDPGLGLRLIYFSYDVKMKEKGDIPEGYSVSREKKERFSLILESASTNQTSMYLCASSLPVKEIQYFGPGTRLLVL.

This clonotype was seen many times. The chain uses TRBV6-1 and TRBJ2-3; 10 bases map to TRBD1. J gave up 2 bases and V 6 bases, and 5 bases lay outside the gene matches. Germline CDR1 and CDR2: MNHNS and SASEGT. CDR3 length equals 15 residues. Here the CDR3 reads CASSLGQGITDTQYF. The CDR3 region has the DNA TGTGCCAGCAGCCTGGGACAGGGGATCACAGATACGCAGTATTTT.

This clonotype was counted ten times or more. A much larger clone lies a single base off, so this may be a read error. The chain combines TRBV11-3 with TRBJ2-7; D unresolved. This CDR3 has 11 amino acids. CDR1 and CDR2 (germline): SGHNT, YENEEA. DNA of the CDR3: TGTGCCAGCACCGATTCGATCTTGCAGCACTTC. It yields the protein CASTDSILQHF.

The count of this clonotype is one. Here the CDR3 reads CASSQEGLGVNSPLHF. The DNA of the CDR3 is TGTGCCAGCAGCCAAGAGGGGCTGGGCGTAAATTCACCCCTCCACTTT. This chain links TRBV4-2 with TRBJ1-6; the D gene is possibly TRBD1 (5 bases). CDR3 length: 16 residues. CDR1 is LGHNA, CDR2 YNFKEQ, per germline. V shed 0 bases and J shed 7 bases, with 13 bases lying between them.

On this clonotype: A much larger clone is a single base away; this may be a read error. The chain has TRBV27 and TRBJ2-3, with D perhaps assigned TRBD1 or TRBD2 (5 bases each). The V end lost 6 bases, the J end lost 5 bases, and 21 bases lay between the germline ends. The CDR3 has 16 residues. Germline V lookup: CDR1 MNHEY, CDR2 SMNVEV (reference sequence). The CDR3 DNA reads TGTGCCAGCAGCCCCTCCGGGGCCCCGGTGAGAGATACGCAGTATTTT. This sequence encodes CASSPSGAPVRDTQYF.

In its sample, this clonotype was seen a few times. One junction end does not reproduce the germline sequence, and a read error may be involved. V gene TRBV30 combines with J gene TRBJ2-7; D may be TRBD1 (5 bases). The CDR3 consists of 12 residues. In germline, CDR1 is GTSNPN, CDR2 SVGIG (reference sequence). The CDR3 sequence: CAWSGQFYGQYF. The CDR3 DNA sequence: TGTGCCTGGAGTGGACAGTTCTACGGGCAGTACTTC.

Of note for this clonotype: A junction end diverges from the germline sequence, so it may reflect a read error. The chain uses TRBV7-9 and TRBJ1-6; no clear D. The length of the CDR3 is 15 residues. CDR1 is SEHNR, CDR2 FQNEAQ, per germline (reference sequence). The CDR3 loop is CTSSLEGLLNSPLHF. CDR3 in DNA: TGTACCAGCAGCTTAGAAGGATTACTGAATTCACCCCTCCACTTT.

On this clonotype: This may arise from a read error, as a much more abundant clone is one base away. The CDR3 region is CVSSPGGRGTQYF. Written as DNA, the CDR3 is TGTGTCAGCAGCCCAGGGGGCCGGGGGACCCAGTACTTC. The J gene is TRBJ2-5, the V gene TRBV14, with 8 bases lining up with TRBD1. The CDR3 sequence is 13 residues long. Germline V CDR1 and CDR2: SGHDN, FVKESK.

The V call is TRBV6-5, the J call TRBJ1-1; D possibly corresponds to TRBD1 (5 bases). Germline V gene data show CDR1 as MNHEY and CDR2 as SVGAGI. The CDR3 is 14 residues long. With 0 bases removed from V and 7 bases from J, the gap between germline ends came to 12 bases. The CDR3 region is CASSYSTWGFEAFF. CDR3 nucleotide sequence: TGTGCCAGCAGTTACTCGACTTGGGGCTTTGAAGCTTTCTTT.

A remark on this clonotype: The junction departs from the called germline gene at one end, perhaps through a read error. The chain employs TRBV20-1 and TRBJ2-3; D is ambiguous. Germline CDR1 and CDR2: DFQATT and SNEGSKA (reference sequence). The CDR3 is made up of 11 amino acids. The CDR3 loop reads CSAREVDTQCF. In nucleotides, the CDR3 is TGCAGTGCTCGAGAGGTGGATACGCAGTGTTTT.

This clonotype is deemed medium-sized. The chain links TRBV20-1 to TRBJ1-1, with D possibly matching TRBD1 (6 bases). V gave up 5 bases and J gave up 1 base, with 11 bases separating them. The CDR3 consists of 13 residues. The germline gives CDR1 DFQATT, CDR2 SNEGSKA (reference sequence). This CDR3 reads CSALTGKNTEAFF. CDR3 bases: TGCAGTGCTCTAACAGGGAAGAACACTGAAGCTTTCTTT.